What follows is one T cell receptor beta chain and its context. Sequenced by immunoSEQ multiplex PCR; TCRdb stores in-frame clones only, minus some. The data hold around 170,000 clones, with approximately 84% observed a single time. The sample is drawn from a study of blood T cell repertoires in COVID-19. The overall study: Material from acute and convalescent COVID-19 was sourced from the United States, Italy and Spain. The cDNA or gDNA used as material had been derived from T cells, B-cell-depleted T cells, or PBMCs.

With 0 bases clipped from V and 5 bases from J, the junction kept 3 bases outside the gene matches. The germline gives CDR1 SGHAT, CDR2 FQNNGV. This CDR3 has 15 residues. This sequence was found in a woman of 80 years or more with acute or convalescent COVID-19. Sequences were obtained from peripheral blood. The chain recombines TRBV11-2 with TRBJ1-5, with 8 nucleotides matching TRBD1. This CDR3 is CASSLEPGGHQPQHF. The CDR3 DNA is TGTGCCAGCAGCTTAGAGCCAGGGGGCCATCAGCCCCAGCATTTT.